These 31 T cell receptor beta chains originate from one sample sequenced in a study of T cells after posttransplantation cyclophosphamide. TCRdb's table, derived via immunoSEQ multiplex PCR, lists solely in-frame clones and lacks some. This table has 20,000 or so clones, under 80% appearing once. Treatment was busulfan-fludarabine conditioning, a marrow graft, and cyclophosphamide on days +3 and +4. The sample was PBMCs, taken after an allogeneic stem cell transplant with post-transplant cyclophosphamide. The receptors stem from a male patient younger than 45 who received an allogeneic stem cell transplant from a related donor, was CMV-positive, and had acute GVHD only. The T cells may partly be graft donor cells.

This clone was seen a single time. This sequence joins TRBV4-3 and TRBJ2-7; 8 bases are a match to TRBD1. This CDR3 contains 14 residues. Germline CDR1 is LGHNA and CDR2 is YSLEER. The J segment lost 2 bases and the V segment lost 4 bases, leaving 4 bases of the junction unmatched. CDR3 DNA: TGCGCCAGCAGCCCTGACAGGGGTCCCTACGAGCAGTACTTC. Translating gives CASSPDRGPYEQYF.

The V gene is TRBV6-5, the J gene TRBJ1-2; 8 nucleotides line up with TRBD1. CDR3 length equals 14 residues. After removal of 6 bases from V and 7 bases from J, the junction contained 10 bases not matched to a gene. Germline CDR1 is MNHEY and CDR2 is SVGAGI. CDR3 nucleotide sequence: TGTGCCAGCAGATCCATAGACAGGGGACGTGGCTACACCTTC. Translation: CASRSIDRGRGYTF.

The V call is TRBV2, the J call TRBJ1-1, with a weak D call TRBD1 (5 bases). CDR3 length: 15 amino acids. CDR1 is SNHLY and CDR2 is FYNNEI in the germline V gene. Trimming stripped 5 bases from V and 1 base from J, with 14 bases between. This chain's CDR3 is CASSRQPGENTEAFF. The DNA of the CDR3 is TGTGCCAGCAGTAGACAACCGGGGGAGAACACTGAAGCTTTCTTT.

V usage is TRBV7-2 and J usage is TRBJ1-1; no clear D gene. The length of the CDR3 is 13 residues. Germline V lookup: CDR1 SGHTA, CDR2 FQGNSA. The V and J ends lost 2 bases and 1 base respectively, with 5 bases between them. The CDR3 region is CASSLYRNTEAFF. CDR3 in DNA: TGTGCCAGCAGCTTATACAGGAACACTGAAGCTTTCTTT.

The chain combines TRBV16 with TRBJ1-5, with D unresolved. Per germline, CDR1 KGHSY and CDR2 FQNENV. The CDR3 loop spans 16 amino acids. V was trimmed by 2 bases and J by 0 bases, leaving 11 bases between them. The CDR3 reads CASSQNYGLSNQPQHF. CDR3 DNA: TGTGCCAGCAGCCAAAACTACGGACTTAGCAATCAGCCCCAGCATTTT.

This clone was seen only once. The CDR3 spells CASSPRAGVSYEQYF. CDR3 bases: TGTGCCAGCTCACCCCGAGCGGGGGTCTCCTACGAGCAGTACTTC. The chain joins TRBV18 to TRBJ2-7; TRBD2 matches 8 bases. The CDR3 totals 15 residues. The junction had 4 bases not matched to a gene; V was cut back by 3 bases and J by 0 bases. Germline CDR1 reads KGHSH; CDR2 reads LQKENI.

CDR3 residues: CASSPGQKNTEAFF. CDR3 DNA sequence: TGTGCCAGCAGCCCGGGACAAAAGAACACTGAAGCTTTCTTT. The chain joins TRBV5-4 to TRBJ1-1; maybe TRBD1 (6 bases). The germline CDR1 and CDR2 sequences are SGHNT and YYREEE (reference sequence). V lost 4 bases to trimming and J lost 1 base, with 11 bases between them. The CDR3 has 14 amino acids.

The rearrangement uses TRBV4-2 and TRBJ2-7; 7 positions match TRBD1. Losses at the gene ends were 0 bases for V and 1 base for J; bases not matched to a gene: 12. The CDR3 runs 18 residues. CDR1 is LGHNA, CDR2 YNFKEQ, per germline. The CDR3 coding sequence is TGTGCCAGCAGCCAAGATCCGGTGAGACAGGGTCGGTCCTACGAGCAGTACTTC. As protein: CASSQDPVRQGRSYEQYF.

This rearrangement joins TRBV6-1 to TRBJ2-7; perhaps TRBD1 as D (5 bases). The CDR3 has 14 residues. Germline V gene sequence: CDR1 MNHNS, CDR2 SASEGT. Trimming removed 1 base from V and 4 bases from J, with 11 bases in between. The CDR3 sequence: CASSEGGRVYEQYF. Here the CDR3 DNA reads TGTGCCAGCAGTGAAGGGGGCAGGGTATACGAGCAGTACTTC.

CDR3 sequence: CASSTSGTGNEKLFF. CDR3 DNA sequence: TGTGCCAGTAGTACCTCCGGGACAGGGAATGAAAAACTGTTTTTT. The chain recombines TRBV19 with TRBJ1-4; 9 bases line up with TRBD1. Trimming at V came to 4 bases and at J to 5 bases, leaving 5 bases not matched to a gene. This CDR3 has 15 amino acids. The germline CDR1 and CDR2 sequences are LNHDA and SQIVND (reference sequence). The complete variable domain, with remaining parts taken from reference TRBV19 and TRBJ1-4, reads DGGITQSPKYLFRKEGQNVTLSCEQNLNHDAMYWYRQDPGQGLRLIYYSQIVNDFQKGDIAEGYSVSREKKESFPLTVTSAQKNPTAFYLCASSTSGTGNEKLFFGSGTQLSVL.

This clone has just a few counts. This chain uses TRBV19 with TRBJ1-5; 7 positions agree with TRBD1. V lost 4 bases to trimming and J lost 4 bases; unmatched junction nucleotides: 1. Germline lookup yields CDR1 LNHDA and CDR2 SQIVND (reference sequence). The CDR3 loop spans 13 amino acids. CDR3 region: CASSRDRNQPQHF. DNA of the CDR3: TGTGCCAGTAGTAGGGACAGAAATCAGCCCCAGCATTTT.

The chain joins TRBV7-2 to TRBJ1-1, with D possibly being TRBD1 (6 bases). V lost 4 bases and J lost 4, with 13 bases in between. This CDR3 is built from 14 residues. Germline V lookup: CDR1 SGHTA, CDR2 FQGNSA. In nucleotides, the CDR3 is TGTGCCAGCAGCTGGGGACGAGGGGGCACTGAAGCTTTCTTT. It codes for CASSWGRGGTEAFF.

The genes are TRBV19 and TRBJ1-5; 7 nucleotides align to TRBD1. After removal of 3 bases from V and 2 bases from J, the junction contained 1 base not matched to a gene. Per germline, CDR1 LNHDA and CDR2 SQIVND (reference sequence). CDR3 length equals 14 residues. Here the CDR3 DNA reads TGTGCCAGTAGTATCACAGGGGGCAATCAGCCCCAGCATTTT. Translation gives CASSITGGNQPQHF.

This chain uses TRBV18 with TRBJ1-3; 7 bases are shared with TRBD1. With 2 bases clipped from V and 0 bases from J, the junction kept 4 bases outside the gene matches. Looked up from germline, CDR1 is KGHSH and CDR2 is LQKENI. This CDR3 is 16 amino acids long. The CDR3 here is CASSPETGNSGNTIYF. CDR3 sequence (DNA): TGTGCCAGCTCACCAGAGACAGGGAACTCTGGAAACACCATATATTTT. The whole variable domain, filled in from reference TRBV18 and TRBJ1-3, reads NAGVMQNPRHLVRRRGQEARLRCSPMKGHSHVYWYRQLPEEGLKFMVYLQKENIIDESGMPKERFSAEFPKEGPSILRIQQVVRGDSAAYFCASSPETGNSGNTIYFGEGSWLTVV.

The rearrangement joins TRBV11-3 to TRBJ2-3; TRBD2 matches at 9 bases. V lost 1 base, J lost 3 bases, and 5 bases stayed unmatched. Germline V gene sequence: CDR1 SGHNT, CDR2 YENEEA. The CDR3 length is 16 residues. The CDR3 nucleotides read TGTGCCAGCAGCTTAGGAGTAGCGGGGGATACAGATACGCAGTATTTT. The encoded protein is CASSLGVAGDTDTQYF. The whole variable domain, remainder taken from reference TRBV11-3 and TRBJ2-3, is EAGVVQSPRYKIIEKKQPVAFWCNPISGHNTLYWYLQNLGQGPELLIRYENEEAVDDSQLPKDRFSAERLKGVDSTLKIQPAELGDSAVYLCASSLGVAGDTDTQYFGPGTRLTVL.

V usage is TRBV9 and J usage is TRBJ1-2, with D perhaps TRBD1 (6 bases). Germline V CDR1 and CDR2: SGDLS, YYNGEE. This CDR3 region has 14 residues. The V and J ends lost 4 bases and 3 bases respectively, with 13 bases between them. The CDR3 DNA follows: TGTGCCAGCAGCCCGAGGACAGATCACTATGGCTACACCTTC. Translating gives CASSPRTDHYGYTF.

The rearrangement uses TRBV11-2 and TRBJ2-1; TRBD2 aligns across 8 bases. Trimming at V came to 0 bases and at J to 2 bases, leaving 3 bases not matched to a gene. CDR1 and CDR2 from the germline V gene are SGHAT and FQNNGV. This CDR3 is built from 16 residues. CDR3 nucleotide sequence: TGTGCCAGCAGCTTAGAATACGGGGGGGCCTACAATGAGCAGTTCTTC. Its translation is CASSLEYGGAYNEQFF.

The rearrangement links TRBV27 to TRBJ1-1; D gene ambiguous. V was shortened by 3 bases and J by 8 bases, with 10 bases between the two germline ends. Germline-derived CDR1 and CDR2 are MNHEY and SMNVEV (reference sequence). The CDR3 covers 12 residues. The CDR3 loop is CASSFSGREAFF. DNA for the CDR3: TGTGCCAGCAGTTTTAGCGGCAGGGAAGCTTTCTTT.

This clone was recorded only once. This chain joins TRBV7-2 and TRBJ1-1, with D hard to call. The germline V gene has CDR1 SGHTA and CDR2 FQGNSA. V dropped 5 bases and J dropped 8 bases, with 15 bases sitting between them. The CDR3 contains 13 residues. This chain's CDR3 is CASSHILAQEAFF. The DNA of the CDR3 is TGTGCCAGCAGCCACATACTGGCACAGGAAGCTTTCTTT.

This rearrangement joins TRBV2 to TRBJ1-1; tentative D call: TRBD1 (6 bases). Trimming took 11 bases from V and 10 from J, leaving 14 bases between them. The length of the CDR3 is 10 residues. Germline values: CDR1 SNHLY, CDR2 FYNNEI. This chain's CDR3 is CAPSDRRAFF. DNA of the CDR3: TGTGCCCCTTCGGACAGAAGAGCTTTCTTT.

This rearrangement joins TRBV7-6 to TRBJ2-2; D possibly corresponds to TRBD2 (6 bases). CDR1 and CDR2 from the germline V gene are SGHVS and FNYEAQ. V shed 0 bases and J shed 0 bases, with 8 bases lying between them. The CDR3 has 16 amino acids. Written as DNA, the CDR3 is TGTGCCAGCAGCTTAGCGTCTAGCGCGAACACCGGGGAGCTGTTTTTT. Its translation: CASSLASSANTGELFF.

V gene TRBV4-1 combines with J gene TRBJ2-5; 8 bases are a match to TRBD1. Germline assignment: CDR1 MGHRA and CDR2 YSYEKL. V shed 4 bases and J 5 bases; nucleotides not matched to a gene: 3. The CDR3 has 13 amino acids. CDR3 region: CASSRTGLETQYF. The CDR3 bases are TGCGCCAGCAGCCGGACAGGGTTGGAGACCCAGTACTTC.

V and J are TRBV27 and TRBJ2-7; 7 bases are a match to TRBD2. CDR1 is MNHEY, CDR2 SMNVEV, per germline (reference sequence). The V gene end was trimmed by 2 bases and the J gene end by 2 bases; junction bases not matched to a gene: 6. This CDR3 has 15 amino acids. As DNA, the CDR3 is TGTGCCAGCAGTTTAGGATCGGGGGGAACCTACGAGCAGTACTTC. Amino acids: CASSLGSGGTYEQYF.

The V call is TRBV5-1, the J call TRBJ2-5, with TRBD1 identical over 8 bases. Germline-derived CDR1 and CDR2 are SGHRS and YFSETQ. Losses at the gene ends were 0 bases for V and 5 bases for J; bases not matched to a gene: 9. The CDR3 loop spans 16 amino acids. CDR3 region: CASSLAPQGARETQYF. Written as DNA, the CDR3 is TGCGCCAGCAGCTTGGCGCCGCAGGGGGCCCGGGAGACCCAGTACTTC.

In its sample, this clone was seen many times. The rearrangement uses TRBV2 and TRBJ1-6; the match to TRBD1 covers 10 bases. Germline V gene lookup returns CDR1 SNHLY and CDR2 FYNNEI. This CDR3 contains 14 residues. The J segment lost 8 bases and the V segment lost 6 bases, leaving 4 bases of the junction unmatched. The CDR3 sequence is CASSEDRGYSPLHF. In DNA form, the CDR3 reads TGTGCCAGCAGCGAGGACAGGGGGTATTCACCCCTCCACTTT.

This clone came up a few times. The chain uses TRBV5-1 and TRBJ2-1, with a possible D match to TRBD2 (6 bases). With 1 base removed from V and 10 bases from J, the gap between germline ends came to 18 bases. The CDR3 is made up of 15 amino acids. The V gene's germline CDR1 is SGHRS and CDR2 YFSETQ. CDR3 in DNA: TGCGCCAGCAGCTTGATAACGCGGGGAGCAGGGGAGCAGTTCTTC. This codes for CASSLITRGAGEQFF.

In this sample, this clone is medium-sized. The same CDR3 can be traced to other DNA sequences in this sample. V and J are TRBV5-6 and TRBJ2-7; no reliable D call. This CDR3 is built from 13 residues. Germline CDR1 and CDR2: SGHDT and YYEEEE. V lost 0 bases to trimming and J lost 1 base, with 5 bases between them. The CDR3 loop reads CASSLGQSYEQYF. The CDR3 DNA follows: TGTGCCAGCAGCTTGGGGCAGTCCTACGAGCAGTACTTC.

V gene TRBV11-3 combines with J gene TRBJ1-1; D not certain. The CDR3 length is 13 residues. Per germline, CDR1 SGHNT and CDR2 YENEEA. Trimming shortened V by 3 bases and J by 0 bases, and 5 bases separated the two germline ends. The CDR3 DNA is TGTGCCAGCAGCTTTTCAATGAACACTGAAGCTTTCTTT. This codes for CASSFSMNTEAFF.

This clone was recorded many times. The CDR3 region has the DNA TGTGCCAGCAGCTTAGTCGGGGTCGAGAACACTGAAGCTTTCTTT. Protein product: CASSLVGVENTEAFF. The chain combines TRBV7-6 with TRBJ1-1; D ambiguous. This CDR3 is built from 15 residues. In germline, CDR1 is SGHVS, CDR2 FNYEAQ. Trimming took off 1 base at V and 1 base at J, with 10 bases between the two ends. Combining the CDR3 with reference TRBV7-6 and TRBJ1-1 gives the whole variable domain GAGVSQSPRYKVTKRGQDVALRCDPISGHVSLYWYRQALGQGPEFLTYFNYEAQQDKSGLPNDRFSAERPEGSISTLTIQRTEQRDSAMYRCASSLVGVENTEAFFGQGTRLTVV.

The rearrangement uses TRBV11-2 and TRBJ1-6, with 7 positions matching TRBD1. Germline V lookup: CDR1 SGHAT, CDR2 FQNNGV. V shed 5 bases, J shed 6 bases, and the junction held 4 bases outside the gene matches. The CDR3 spans 14 residues. CDR3: CASSPDRVNSPLHF. In DNA, the CDR3 is TGTGCCAGCAGCCCCGACAGGGTTAATTCACCCCTCCACTTT.

V usage is TRBV11-2 and J usage is TRBJ2-5; 9 bases fit TRBD2. The CDR3 loop spans 15 amino acids. Germline V gives CDR1 SGHAT, CDR2 FQNNGV. The junction had 7 bases not matched to a gene; V was cut back by 4 bases and J by 4 bases. This CDR3 is CASSWAGGHGETQYF. The CDR3 region has the DNA TGTGCCAGCAGCTGGGCGGGGGGGCACGGAGAGACCCAGTACTTC.